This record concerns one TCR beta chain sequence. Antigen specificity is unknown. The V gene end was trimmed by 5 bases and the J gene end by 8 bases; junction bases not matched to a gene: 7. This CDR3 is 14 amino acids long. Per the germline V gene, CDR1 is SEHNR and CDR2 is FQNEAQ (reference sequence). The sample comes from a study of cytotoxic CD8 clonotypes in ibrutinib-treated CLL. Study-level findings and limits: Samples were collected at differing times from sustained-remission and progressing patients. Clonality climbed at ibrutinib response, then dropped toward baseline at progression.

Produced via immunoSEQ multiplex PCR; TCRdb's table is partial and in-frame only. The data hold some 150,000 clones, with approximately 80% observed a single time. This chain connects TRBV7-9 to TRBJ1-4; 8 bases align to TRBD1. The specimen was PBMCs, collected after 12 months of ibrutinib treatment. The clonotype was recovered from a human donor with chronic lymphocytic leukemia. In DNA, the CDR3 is TGTGCCAGCAGCCGGGACAGGCGGGGGGAAAAACTGTTTTTT. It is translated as CASSRDRRGEKLFF.